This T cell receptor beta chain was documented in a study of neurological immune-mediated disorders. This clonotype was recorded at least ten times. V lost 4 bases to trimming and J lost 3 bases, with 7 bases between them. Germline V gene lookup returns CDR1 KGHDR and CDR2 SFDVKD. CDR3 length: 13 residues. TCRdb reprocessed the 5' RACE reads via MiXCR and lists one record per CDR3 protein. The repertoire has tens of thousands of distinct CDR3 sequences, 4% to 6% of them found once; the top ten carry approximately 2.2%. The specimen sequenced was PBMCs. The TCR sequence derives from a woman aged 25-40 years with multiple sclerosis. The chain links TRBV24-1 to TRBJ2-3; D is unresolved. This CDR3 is CATSDPRTDTQYF. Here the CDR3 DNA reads TGTGCCACCAGTGACCCCCGAACAGATACGCAGTATTTT.